The clone carrying this TCR beta chain was observed a handful of times. Its antigen remains unidentified. This sample was taken from a study of CD8+CD57+ T cells in acquired aplastic anemia. Study background: An average of about 3.2 ug of DNA was obtained from sorted CD4+ and CD8+ cells. The average read count for CD4+ cells in healthy donors was around 11 million. Study results and caveats: Patients had approximately 30 CD8+ CDR3 sequences in common with controls (the shared set). With respect to CD8+ Simpson's diversity, patients and controls did not differ significantly.

Trimming cost V 1 base and J 0 bases, with 10 bases left between them. Looked up from germline, CDR1 is MNHEY and CDR2 is SMNVEV (reference sequence). The CDR3 is 15 residues long. The use of genomic DNA as template underpinned the TCR beta VDJ and CDR3 profiling. TCRdb fed the reads into MiXCR, producing one record per CDR3 protein. This repertoire shows about 210,000 distinct CDR3 sequences, roughly 55% found once; its top ten account for around 32%. This chain connects TRBV27 to TRBJ2-7, with D unresolved. The sequence derives from a human donor in good health. Sequences were obtained from sorted CD4+, CD8+, or CD8+CD57+ T cells (not recorded which) from PBMCs. This CDR3 is CASSLFLSSSYEQYF. The CDR3 DNA reads as TGTGCCAGCAGTTTATTTCTAAGCAGCTCCTACGAGCAGTACTTC.